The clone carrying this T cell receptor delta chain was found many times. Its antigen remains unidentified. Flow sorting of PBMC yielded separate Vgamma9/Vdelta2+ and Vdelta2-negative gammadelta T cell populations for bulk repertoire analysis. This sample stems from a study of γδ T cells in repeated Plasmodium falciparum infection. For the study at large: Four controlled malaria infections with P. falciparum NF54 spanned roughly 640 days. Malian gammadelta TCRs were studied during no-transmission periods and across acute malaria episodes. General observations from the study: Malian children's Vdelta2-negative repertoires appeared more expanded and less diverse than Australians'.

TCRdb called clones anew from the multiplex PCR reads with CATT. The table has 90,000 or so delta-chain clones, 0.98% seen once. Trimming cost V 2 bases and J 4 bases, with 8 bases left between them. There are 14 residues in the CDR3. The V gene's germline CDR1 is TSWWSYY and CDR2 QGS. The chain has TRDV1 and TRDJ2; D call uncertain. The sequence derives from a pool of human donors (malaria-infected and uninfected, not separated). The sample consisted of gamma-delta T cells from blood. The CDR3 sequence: CALGEVWSTAQLFF. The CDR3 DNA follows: TGTGCTCTTGGGGAAGTTTGGTCGACAGCACAACTCTTCTTT.